Listed below are T cell receptor beta chains from one sample, sequenced in a study of blood T cell repertoires in COVID-19. TCRdb's table, derived via immunoSEQ multiplex PCR, lists solely in-frame clones and lacks some. Counted here are about 220,000 clones, around 90% occurring once; the ten biggest clones make up 14% to 15%. The specimen sequenced was PBMCs or T cells enriched from blood (not recorded which). These receptors were obtained from a woman aged 45-59 years with acute COVID-19. Each CDR3 is given with its conserved first and last residue.

V gene	J gene	CDR3 protein
TRBV12-5	TRBJ2-7	CASGTGGARGEQYF
TRBV19	TRBJ2-5	CASSIDGPAREGEETQYF
TRBV7-2	TRBJ2-3	CASSSQRRVSDTQYF
TRBV27	TRBJ1-6	CASSSGGGSPLHF
TRBV6-5	TRBJ2-7	CASSRAQGAYEQYF
TRBV21-1	TRBJ1-4	CASGVTATNEKLFF
TRBV24-1	TRBJ1-1	CATSDSGGTGANTEAFF
TRBV19	TRBJ1-5	CASSTGEARGQPQHF
TRBV18	TRBJ2-1	CASSHRSGPYNEQFF
TRBV7-6	TRBJ2-1	CASSLAAGGSYNEQFF
TRBV11-2	TRBJ2-7	CASSLGDSLNEQYF
TRBV7-9	TRBJ1-5	CASSLQGGQPQHF
TRBV18	TRBJ2-7	CASSPTGREQYF
TRBV5-1	TRBJ2-3	CASSLGISSPDTQYF
TRBV5-6	TRBJ2-7	CASSLTGNGGSEQYF
TRBV13	TRBJ2-3	CASSPRVLADTQYF
TRBV4-1	TRBJ2-5	CASSQGLAGAGPQETQYF
TRBV7-3	TRBJ1-6	CASSGQGVGSPLHF
TRBV6-6	TRBJ2-7	CASRPSGSSPYEQYF
TRBV6-4	TRBJ1-5	CASSMTGQAQPQHF